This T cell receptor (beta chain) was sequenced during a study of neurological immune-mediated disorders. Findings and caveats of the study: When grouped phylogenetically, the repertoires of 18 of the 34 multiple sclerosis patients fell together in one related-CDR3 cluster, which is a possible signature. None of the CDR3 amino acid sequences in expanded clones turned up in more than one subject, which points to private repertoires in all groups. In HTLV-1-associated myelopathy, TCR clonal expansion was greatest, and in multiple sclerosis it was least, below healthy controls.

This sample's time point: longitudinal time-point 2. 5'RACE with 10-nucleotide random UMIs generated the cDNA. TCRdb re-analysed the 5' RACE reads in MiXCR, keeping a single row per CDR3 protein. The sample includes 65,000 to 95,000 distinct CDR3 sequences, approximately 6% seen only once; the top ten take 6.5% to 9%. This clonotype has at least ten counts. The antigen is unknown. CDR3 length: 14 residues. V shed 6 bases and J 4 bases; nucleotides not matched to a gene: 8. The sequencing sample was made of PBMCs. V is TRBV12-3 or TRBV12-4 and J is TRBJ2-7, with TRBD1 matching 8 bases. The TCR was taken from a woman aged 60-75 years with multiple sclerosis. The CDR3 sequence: CASSGQGMRYEQYF. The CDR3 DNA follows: TGTGCCAGCAGCGGACAGGGTATGAGGTACGAGCAGTACTTC.